Listed below are T cell receptor beta chains from one sample, sequenced in a study of spatial heterogeneity in lung cancer. TCRdb independently ran MiXCR on the 5' RACE reads; one entry per CDR3 protein. Counted here are under 30,000 distinct CDR3 sequences, about 6.3% occurring once; the ten biggest clones make up 20% to 25%. This specimen was PBMCs, taken at follow-up. These receptors came from a male donor with early-stage non-small cell lung cancer. CDR3s include the opening cysteine and the closing phenylalanine or tryptophan. The D gene is left open where the match is weak. Some rows have no size entry. The others give once, few or many, or a class for an expanded clone.

TRBD1	-	TRBV2	TRBJ2-5	TGTGCCAGCAGTCCCGGGACAGGCGTCCAAGAGACCCAGTACTTC	CASSPGTGVQETQYF
TRBD1	-	TRBV5-4	TRBJ2-5	TGTGCCAGCAGCTTGGACAGCAGGGGGGAGACCCAGTACTTC	CASSLDSRGETQYF
-	many	TRBV9	TRBJ1-1	TGTGCCAGCAGCGTCGGCCAGGGCTCGTTAGGCACTGAAGCTTTCTTT	CASSVGQGSLGTEAFF
-	few	TRBV14	TRBJ2-7	TGTGCCAGCAGCCAGGCCGGAGGACACACTGGCGAGCAGTACTTC	CASSQAGGHTGEQYF
-	many	TRBV20-1	TRBJ1-6	TGCAGTGCCACGGGGGTAGGGCGTGTAAATTCACCCCTCCACTTT	CSATGVGRVNSPLHF
TRBD2	-	TRBV20-1	TRBJ2-5	TGCAGTGCTAGAGATGGAGGACTAGCCGGGGAGACCCAGTACTTC	CSARDGGLAGETQYF
TRBD2	many	TRBV7-2	TRBJ2-1	TGTGCCAGCAGCCCCGAGGGTAGCGGGAGAACTGAGCAGTTCTTC	CASSPEGSGRTEQFF
TRBD1	-	TRBV7-9	TRBJ1-2	TGTGCCAGCACGTCACAAAAAAGACAGGGAAAGGGTCCTAACTATGGCTACACCTTC	CASTSQKRQGKGPNYGYTF
-	many	TRBV24-1	TRBJ2-1	TGTGCCACCGCCCAGTACAATGAGCAGTTCTTC	CATAQYNEQFF
-	many	TRBV12-3/TRBV12-4	TRBJ1-2	TGTGCCAGCAGTTTAGCGCTGGGGCCGTACTATGGCTACACCTTC	CASSLALGPYYGYTF
TRBD2	-	TRBV9	TRBJ2-1	TGTGCCAGCAGCGTATCCGGACTAGCGGGAAACAATGAGCAGTTCTTC	CASSVSGLAGNNEQFF
TRBD1	-	TRBV2	TRBJ2-2	TGTGCCAGCAGTGTTACCAGCCGGGGACAGGCCGGGGAGCTGTTTTTT	CASSVTSRGQAGELFF
TRBD2	many	TRBV5-4	TRBJ2-3	TGTGCCAGCAGCTTGGAACTAGCGGGACCCACAGATACGCAGTATTTT	CASSLELAGPTDTQYF
-	medium-sized	TRBV11-2	TRBJ2-1	TGTGCCAGCAGCTTAGATCTAGGGACTGAGCAGTTCTTC	CASSLDLGTEQFF
-	medium-sized	TRBV28	TRBJ1-5	TGTGCCAGCAGTTTTTTTTACGCGAGCAATCAGCCCCAGCATTTT	CASSFFYASNQPQHF
TRBD1	many	TRBV10-3	TRBJ2-7	TGTGCCATCAGTGTGACAGGGAACGAGCAGTACTTC	CAISVTGNEQYF
-	few	TRBV6-5	TRBJ1-2	TGTGCCAGCTTGTCGGGGGGGCATGGCTACACCTTC	CASLSGGHGYTF
TRBD1	few	TRBV27	TRBJ2-1	TGTGCCAGCAGAATGACAGGGGACCCCTGGCGTGAGCAGTTCTTC	CASRMTGDPWREQFF
TRBD1	many	TRBV29-1	TRBJ1-1	TGCAGCGTTGGGACAGGCTACACTGAAGCTTTCTTT	CSVGTGYTEAFF
TRBD2	many	TRBV7-3	TRBJ2-1	TGTGCCAGCAGCCCCGGGACTAGCGAGGCGCAGTTCTTC	CASSPGTSEAQFF
-	many	TRBV9	TRBJ1-1	TGTGCCAGCAGCGTAGTATCAGGGAGTGAAGCTTTCTTT	CASSVVSGSEAFF
-	-	TRBV7-9	TRBJ1-1	TGTGCCAGCAGCGTACAGAACACTGAAGCTTTCTTT	CASSVQNTEAFF
-	-	TRBV30	TRBJ2-7	TGTGCCTGGACGGTGGAAATCAGCTCCTACGAGCAGTACTTC	CAWTVEISSYEQYF
-	many	TRBV24-1	TRBJ2-3	TGTGCCACCAGTGATTCGGGACCCGCGGATACGCAGTATTTT	CATSDSGPADTQYF
-	many	TRBV5-1	TRBJ1-1	TGCGCCAGCAGCTTGGAACGGACACCAGGGATTCCTTTCTTT	CASSLERTPGIPFF